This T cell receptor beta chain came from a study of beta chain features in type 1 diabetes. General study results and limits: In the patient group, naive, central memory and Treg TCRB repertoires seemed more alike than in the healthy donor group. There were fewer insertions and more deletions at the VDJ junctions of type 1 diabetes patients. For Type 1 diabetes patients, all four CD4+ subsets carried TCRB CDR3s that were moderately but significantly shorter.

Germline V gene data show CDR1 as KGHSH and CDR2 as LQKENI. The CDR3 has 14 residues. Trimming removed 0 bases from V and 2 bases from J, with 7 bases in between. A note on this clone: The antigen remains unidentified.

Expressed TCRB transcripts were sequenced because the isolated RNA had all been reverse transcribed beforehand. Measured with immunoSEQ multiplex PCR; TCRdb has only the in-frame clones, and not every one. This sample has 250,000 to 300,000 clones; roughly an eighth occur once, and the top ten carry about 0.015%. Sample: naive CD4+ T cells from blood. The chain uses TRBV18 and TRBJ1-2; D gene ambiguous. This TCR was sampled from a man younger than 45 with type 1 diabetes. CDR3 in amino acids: CASSPPSRNYGYTF. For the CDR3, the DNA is TGTGCCAGCTCACCACCATCACGGAACTATGGCTACACCTTC. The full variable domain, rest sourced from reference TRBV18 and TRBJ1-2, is NAGVMQNPRHLVRRRGQEARLRCSPMKGHSHVYWYRQLPEEGLKFMVYLQKENIIDESGMPKERFSAEFPKEGPSILRIQQVVRGDSAAYFCASSPPSRNYGYTFGSGTRLTVV.